This T cell receptor (beta chain) was recovered during a study of post-analysis software for immune sequencing data. Sequencing libraries made from TCR beta cDNA carried unique molecular identifiers. A single record per CDR3 protein comes from TCRdb applying MiXCR to the PCR reads. The sample contains 350,000 to 500,000 distinct CDR3 sequences, approximately 39% of which appear only once. Notes on this clonotype: The antigen is not known. A read error may produce the germline difference seen at one junction end.

Broader study findings: Five TRBV segments occurring more often in patients than controls included TRBV5-6, TRBV5-1 and TRBV20-1.

The CDR3 runs 13 residues. The germline gives CDR1 SQVTM, CDR2 ANQGSEA. This TCR derives from a girl aged 2-10 years with multiple sclerosis. Material: blood. The chain couples TRBV29-1 to TRBJ2-1; 8 positions agree with TRBD2. The CDR3 DNA reads as TGCGGCGTTGATCGAGCGGGAGAGGGTGAGCAGTTCTTC. Its translation: CGVDRAGEGEQFF.